The clone carrying this T cell receptor (beta chain) has ten or more counts. Its antigen is as yet unknown. As the method for making TCR beta libraries, quantitative 5'-RACE with molecular barcodes was used. TCRdb reanalysed the 5' RACE reads using MiXCR and keeps one entry per CDR3 protein. The repertoire holds fewer than 550,000 distinct CDR3 sequences, with approximately 5.3% as singletons. The CDR3 is 17 residues long. Germline V gene sequence: CDR1 SGHRS, CDR2 YFSETQ. V was trimmed by 5 bases and J by 0 bases, leaving 20 bases between them. The source of the sample is a study of CD8 T cells in ankylosing spondylitis. General study points: Some of the motif variants had earlier been found in reactive arthritis patients' fluid and blood. The clones that were linked to disease were reported to be significantly enriched in matched synovial fluid samples from ankylosing spondylitis patients. Roughly eight highly homologous variants formed a TCR beta motif that appeared characteristic of ankylosing spondylitis blood. CD8+ cells made up the disease-linked clones, which were relatively rare in peripheral blood.

The rearrangement links TRBV5-1 to TRBJ1-2; no clear D. The sample was blood, either unsorted or a sorted T cell fraction (not recorded which). The receptor was isolated from a male donor with ankylosing spondylitis. CDR3: CASRGNYLRDANYGYTF. DNA for the CDR3: TGCGCCAGCAGGGGTAATTACCTACGAGATGCTAACTATGGCTACACCTTC.